The clone carrying this TCR beta chain has just one count. This entry comes from a study of blood T cell repertoires in COVID-19. The V end was cut by 7 bases, the J end by 0 bases, with 19 bases between. This CDR3 is 18 amino acids long. The germline V gene encodes CDR1 LNHDA and CDR2 SQIVND (reference sequence). Assignment of participants to cohorts was predicated upon participant-reported clinical history. Those designated as exposed participants met a COVID-19 case within 2 weeks before study entry. Assay: immunoSEQ multiplex PCR; the TCRdb copy retains only in-frame clones and omits some. The sample has some 200,000 clones, roughly four fifths seen once.

This receptor was identified in a woman aged 50 to 60 who had been exposed to COVID-19. The source material was PBMCs or T cells enriched from blood (not recorded which). The V and J genes are TRBV19 and TRBJ1-6; D possibly corresponds to TRBD1 (6 bases). The CDR3 loop reads CASTKRDILSSYNSPLHF. The CDR3 DNA reads TGTGCCAGTACCAAAAGGGACATCTTGAGCTCCTATAATTCACCCCTCCACTTT.